These 30 T cell receptor beta chains originate from one sample sequenced in a study of human T cells and chemical hapten exposure. Regarding time point: patch test 2, 6 weeks after DPC sensitization. The treatment was: therapeutic diphenylcyclopropenone sensitization with weekly scalp DPC. MiXCR was run by TCRdb on the RACE reads, yielding one entry per CDR3 protein. This sample has under 450,000 distinct CDR3 sequences, with about 6.3% found just once. Sequencing used whole blood, obtained in connection with sensitization to the hapten diphenylcyclopropenone (DPC). These TCRs come from a woman aged 18-30 years with alopecia areata. Some clones in this sample may be carry-over from other donors' samples.

The chain carries TRBV7-3 and TRBJ2-2; tentatively, D is TRBD1 (5 bases). Germline CDR1 is SGHTA and CDR2 is FQGTGA. The V gene lost 4 bases and the J gene lost 5 bases, with 11 bases spanning the gap. There are 14 residues in the CDR3. The CDR3 coding sequence is TGTGCCAGCAGCTCCAGGGTCGGGACCGGGGAGCTGTTTTTT. This codes for CASSSRVGTGELFF.

In its sample, this clonotype was seen many times. The chain has TRBV12-3 or TRBV12-4 and TRBJ1-3; D is ambiguous. The V and J ends lost 5 bases and 2 bases respectively, with 7 bases between them. The CDR3 has 13 amino acids. The CDR3 region is CASSLLTGNTIYF. The CDR3 bases are TGTGCCAGCAGTCTCCTAACTGGAAACACCATATATTTT.

This clonotype was seen a few times. The chain is built from TRBV21-1 and TRBJ1-5. TRBV21-1 is reported as a pseudogene. There are 11 residues in the CDR3. This chain's CDR3 is CAMARNQPQHF. The CDR3 DNA reads TGTGCCATGGCGAGGAACCAGCCCCAGCATTTT.

This clonotype has a count of ten or more. This chain connects TRBV20-1 to TRBJ2-7; D possibly corresponds to TRBD1 (5 bases). Germline assignment: CDR1 DFQATT and CDR2 SNEGSKA (reference sequence). The CDR3 runs 11 residues. Between the trimmed V and J ends, which lost 3 bases and 2 bases, there was a span of 5 bases. CDR3 DNA: TGCAGTGCTAGGGACACCTACGAGCAGTACTTC. It yields the protein CSARDTYEQYF.

The sample holds a few counts of this clonotype. This rearrangement joins TRBV19 to TRBJ1-4, with D unresolved. The CDR3 has 15 amino acids. CDR1 and CDR2 from the germline V gene are LNHDA and SQIVND (reference sequence). V lost 9 bases and J 0 bases, leaving 14 bases between the germline ends. The CDR3 DNA follows: TGTGCCAGAGGAGTACGGAGAGCAACTAATGAAAAACTGTTTTTT. As protein: CARGVRRATNEKLFF.

This clonotype was recorded many times. This chain joins TRBV2 and TRBJ1-2; the D gene is possibly TRBD1 (6 bases). CDR1 is SNHLY, CDR2 FYNNEI, per germline. The CDR3 contains 14 residues. The V and J ends lost 6 bases and 6 bases respectively, with 17 bases between them. The CDR3 nucleotides are TGTGCCAGCAGCGTGGACAGTCCCAGTGATGGCTACACCTTC. Amino acid sequence: CASSVDSPSDGYTF.

The chain combines TRBV5-1 with TRBJ2-5; 7 bases are a match to TRBD1. Trimming took 4 bases from V and 2 from J; bases not matched to a gene: 8. Germline loops: CDR1 SGHRS, CDR2 YFSETQ. CDR3 size: 15 residues. CDR3 loop: CASSPDRVGQETQYF. For the CDR3, the DNA is TGCGCCAGCAGCCCTGACAGGGTTGGACAAGAGACCCAGTACTTC.

This clonotype was seen at least ten times. This sequence joins TRBV6-5 and TRBJ1-2; 9 bases are shared with TRBD1. Germline CDR1 reads MNHEY; CDR2 reads SVGAGI. This CDR3 has 17 residues. V was clipped by 0 bases and J by 2 bases; unmatched bases: 7. The CDR3 is CASSYSATGGINYGYTF. In nucleotides, the CDR3 is TGTGCCAGCAGTTACTCCGCGACAGGGGGAATCAACTATGGCTACACCTTC.

This clonotype was counted at least ten times. This sequence joins TRBV7-2 and TRBJ2-1; D remains ambiguous. There are 11 residues in the CDR3. The V end lost 6 bases, the J end lost 4 bases, and 4 bases lay between the germline ends. Germline V lookup: CDR1 SGHTA, CDR2 FQGNSA. The chain's CDR3 is CASSFYNEQFF. CDR3 in DNA: TGTGCCAGCAGTTTTTACAATGAGCAGTTCTTC.

This clonotype has ten or more counts. The chain employs TRBV27 and TRBJ1-1; 11 nucleotides line up with TRBD1. The CDR3 loop spans 13 amino acids. The trim removed 5 bases at V and 4 bases at J, leaving 0 bases unmatched. Germline V gives CDR1 MNHEY, CDR2 SMNVEV (reference sequence). The DNA for the CDR3 is TGTGCCAGCAGTGGGACAGGGGGCACTGAAGCTTTCTTT. It encodes CASSGTGGTEAFF.

Ten or more counts support this clonotype. The J gene is TRBJ2-5, the V gene TRBV6-5; D unresolved. Trimming took 2 bases from V and 1 from J, leaving 14 bases between them. The CDR3 loop spans 16 amino acids. CDR1 MNHEY and CDR2 SVGAGI come from the germline V gene. The CDR3 region is CASSYPAPAGQETQYF. CDR3 coding DNA: TGTGCCAGCAGTTACCCCGCGCCGGCCGGCCAAGAGACCCAGTACTTC.

This clonotype was detected ten times or more. This chain uses TRBV7-2 with TRBJ2-3; D call uncertain. The ends were cut back, 2 bases at V and 5 bases at J, with 8 bases in the middle. Germline CDR1 and CDR2: SGHTA and FQGNSA. The CDR3 has 13 amino acids. CDR3 amino acids: CASSLPPEDTQYF. The CDR3 bases are TGTGCCAGCAGCTTACCTCCAGAAGATACGCAGTATTTT.

This clonotype has a count of ten or more. The V and J genes are TRBV28 and TRBJ1-3, with a possible D match to TRBD1 (5 bases). The V end was cut by 2 bases, the J end by 4 bases, with 12 bases between. CDR1 is MDHEN and CDR2 is SYDVKM in the germline V gene. The CDR3 has 15 amino acids. The CDR3 DNA follows: TGTGCCAGCAGTTTACCATCCGGGACGGGAAACACCATATATTTT. This codes for CASSLPSGTGNTIYF.

The V call is TRBV4-1, the J call TRBJ2-3; a weak D match, TRBD2 (5 bases). The CDR3 sequence is 16 residues long. Germline CDR1 and CDR2: MGHRA and YSYEKL. Trimming stripped 1 base from V and 5 bases from J, with 16 bases between. CDR3 bases: TGCGCCAGCAGCCAAGGTTACGGGGTAAAAGGAGATACGCAGTATTTT. It encodes CASSQGYGVKGDTQYF.

J is TRBJ2-2 and V is TRBV4-1; D unresolved. The CDR3 length is 17 residues. Trimming left V 2 bases short and J 3 bases short, with 16 bases between. Germline V gene sequence: CDR1 MGHRA, CDR2 YSYEKL. CDR3 nucleotide sequence: TGCGCCAGCAGCCAAAAAACAGCCACATACTACACCGGGGAGCTGTTTTTT. Translation: CASSQKTATYYTGELFF.

This clonotype occurred many times. The rearrangement links TRBV6-2 or TRBV6-3 to TRBJ1-2; D may be TRBD1 (5 bases). From germline, CDR1 is MNHEY and CDR2 SVGEGT. V was pared by 4 bases and J by 6 bases, with 12 bases between. The CDR3 sequence is 13 residues long. The CDR3: CASSSGTLHGYTF. The DNA of the CDR3 is TGTGCCAGCAGTTCAGGGACTCTGCATGGCTACACCTTC.

In its sample, this clonotype was seen many times. The V call is TRBV7-2, the J call TRBJ2-3, with D perhaps given as TRBD1 or TRBD2 (5 bases each). The germline CDR1 and CDR2 sequences are SGHTA and FQGNSA. V was shortened by 0 bases and J by 4 bases, with 11 bases between the two germline ends. The CDR3 is 15 amino acids. This CDR3 reads CASSLALGVSDTQYF. Written as DNA, the CDR3 is TGTGCCAGCAGCTTAGCCTTGGGGGTGTCAGATACGCAGTATTTT.

This clonotype was observed many times. The V and J genes are TRBV6-6 and TRBJ1-5, with D maybe TRBD1 (6 bases). The CDR3 totals 13 residues. Per germline, CDR1 MNHNY and CDR2 SVGAGI (reference sequence). V was pared by 6 bases and J by 7 bases, with 13 bases between. The DNA for the CDR3 is TGTGCCAGCAGCCGCAGGGGTGAGCAGCCCCAGCATTTT. Translated, it gives CASSRRGEQPQHF.

This rearrangement joins TRBV29-1 to TRBJ1-2, with unresolved D. Trimming removed 1 base from V and 1 base from J, with 7 bases in between. Germline CDR1 and CDR2: SQVTM and ANQGSEA. The CDR3 has 13 residues. DNA of the CDR3: TGCAGCGTTGAAGGGGGTAGTAACTATGGCTACACCTTC. Protein sequence: CSVEGGSNYGYTF.

V is TRBV18 and J is TRBJ2-5, with no clear D. CDR1 and CDR2 from the germline V gene are KGHSH and LQKENI. The CDR3 runs 14 residues. V gave up 6 bases and J gave up 1 base, with 12 bases separating them. The CDR3 region is CASSPETGQETQYF. The CDR3 region has the DNA TGTGCCAGCTCCCCAGAGACGGGCCAAGAGACCCAGTACTTC.

This clonotype was seen only a few times. The rearrangement uses TRBV5-6 and TRBJ2-1, with a tentative D call TRBD2 (5 bases). V gave up 2 bases and J gave up 0 bases, with 6 bases separating them. The CDR3 contains 14 residues. Germline loops: CDR1 SGHDT, CDR2 YYEEEE. DNA of the CDR3: TGTGCCAGCAGCTTCGGGGTCTCCTACAATGAGCAGTTCTTC. Its protein is CASSFGVSYNEQFF. Using reference TRBV5-6 and TRBJ2-1 for the parts outside the CDR3, the full variable domain is DAGVTQSPTHLIKTRGQQVTLRCSPKSGHDTVSWYQQALGQGPQFIFQYYEEEERQRGNFPDRFSGHQFPNYSSELNVNALLLGDSALYLCASSFGVSYNEQFFGPGTRLTVL.

CDR3 coding DNA: TGTGCCAGCAGCTTAGAGTCAGCCCCAGAAGCTTTCTTT. It yields the protein CASSLESAPEAFF. The chain couples TRBV7-2 to TRBJ1-1, with no clear D. Between the trimmed V and J ends, which lost 1 base and 8 bases, there was a span of 11 bases. The CDR3 is 13 amino acids. Germline V lookup: CDR1 SGHTA, CDR2 FQGNSA.

This clonotype was recorded many times. The V call is TRBV27, the J call TRBJ2-1; TRBD2 matches at 8 bases. V lost 4 bases to trimming and J lost 7 bases; unmatched junction nucleotides: 12. Germline V gene sequence: CDR1 MNHEY, CDR2 SMNVEV (reference sequence). The CDR3 has 16 amino acids. Here the CDR3 DNA reads TGTGCCAGCAGTTCCCCCAGGGCGGGGGGTCAAAATGAGCAGTTCTTC. Residues: CASSSPRAGGQNEQFF.

The sample holds a few counts of this clonotype. V is TRBV6-5 and J is TRBJ2-1; possibly TRBD1 or TRBD2 for D (7 bases each). The CDR3 length is 14 residues. V was trimmed by 6 bases and J by 5 bases, leaving 14 bases between them. From germline, CDR1 is MNHEY and CDR2 SVGAGI. CDR3: CASSRGGIHNEQFF. CDR3 sequence (DNA): TGTGCCAGCAGCAGGGGGGGGATCCACAATGAGCAGTTCTTC.

This clonotype came up many times. The chain links TRBV3-1 to TRBJ2-2; TRBD2 matches 9 bases. J was trimmed by 5 bases and V by 4 bases; bases with no gene match: 5. The germline CDR1 and CDR2 sequences are LGHDT and YNNKEL (reference sequence). There are 15 residues in the CDR3. The CDR3 DNA reads TGTGCCAGCAGCCCCGGCGGGGGGGCGACCGGGGAGCTGTTTTTT. Protein product: CASSPGGGATGELFF. The whole variable domain, remainder taken from reference TRBV3-1 and TRBJ2-2, is DTAVSQTPKYLVTQMGNDKSIKCEQNLGHDTMYWYKQDSKKFLKIMFSYNNKELIINETVPNRFSPKSPDKAHLNLHINSLELGDSAVYFCASSPGGGATGELFFGEGSRLTVL.

This chain links TRBV28 with TRBJ2-2; possibly TRBD1 for D (6 bases). This CDR3 is 14 amino acids long. The V and J ends lost 3 bases and 4 bases respectively, with 9 bases between them. Germline loops: CDR1 MDHEN, CDR2 SYDVKM. The DNA for the CDR3 is TGTGCCAGCAGTTTGGACAGCATCACCGGGGAGCTGTTTTTT. Translated, it gives CASSLDSITGELFF.

This clonotype has at least ten counts. The J gene is TRBJ1-3, the V gene TRBV12-3 or TRBV12-4; D gene uncertain. Trimming stripped 9 bases from V and 0 bases from J, with 6 bases between. This CDR3 region has 12 residues. The CDR3 reads CASHSSGNTIYF. CDR3 sequence (DNA): TGTGCCAGTCACAGCTCTGGAAACACCATATATTTT.

This chain uses TRBV20-1 with TRBJ1-1, with 9 nucleotides matching TRBD1. The germline V gene has CDR1 DFQATT and CDR2 SNEGSKA (reference sequence). The CDR3 totals 14 residues. The J segment lost 6 bases and the V segment lost 1 base, leaving 6 bases of the junction unmatched. The CDR3 nucleotides are TGCAGTGCTAGAGCCACAGGGGGCCGACCTGAAGCTTTCTTT. Translated: CSARATGGRPEAFF.

Ten or more counts support this clonotype. The chain combines TRBV6-2 or TRBV6-3 with TRBJ2-7; D not certain. Trimming took off 0 bases at V and 6 bases at J, with 3 bases between the two ends. The CDR3 has 11 amino acids. Germline V lookup: CDR1 MNHEY, CDR2 SVGEGT. The CDR3 protein is CASSYSGEQYF. The CDR3 DNA is TGTGCCAGCAGTTACTCGGGCGAGCAGTACTTC.

This clonotype occurred many times. In DNA, the CDR3 is TGTGCCAGCAGTTTATATACGGTCTCCGACGATACGCAGTATTTT. It is translated as CASSLYTVSDDTQYF. The chain uses TRBV28 and TRBJ2-3; no clear D. V shed 1 base and J shed 6 bases, with 14 bases lying between them. This CDR3 is 15 amino acids long. Per the germline V gene, CDR1 is MDHEN and CDR2 is SYDVKM.